The source of this TCR beta chain is a study of blood T cells in healthy people across ages (dated by TCRdb to 2015 to 2017). Broadly, across the study: In model experiments, roughly one uniquely barcoded TCR beta cDNA molecule per two T cells was captured by template switching. Age-related changes in TCR beta repertoire diversity were measured in the study by deep sequencing normalized with unique cDNA molecular identifiers. For two donors (one aged 18 to 29 and one aged 80 or older), the study analyzed two additional independent replicas of 1 million unique cDNA reads from the same blood draw. Donors of different ages were randomly distributed across sequencing lanes to avoid experimental bias. Donors were grouped into four age groups: young (average 16 years), middle-aged (roughly 40), aged (around 56) and long-lived (around 80).

With respect to this clonotype: No antigen is known for it. Base quality data are lacking; no much larger clone is found one base away.

The 39 donors, aged roughly 6 to 95 years, were systemically healthy Caucasian individuals from Russia. Each donor gave ten milliliters of peripheral blood, drawn into EDTA-treated Vacutainer tubes. Ficoll-Paque density-gradient centrifugation was used to isolate PBMCs, with at least 7 million obtained per sample. Trizol reagent was used to extract total RNA from PBMCs, with at least 6 micrograms per sample. The percentages of naive CD45RAhigh/CD27high T cells were determined by flow cytometry on a PBMC aliquot from every donor. Findings and caveats that apply to the study as a whole: Compared with the aged group, more naive CD4+ T cells, fewer expanded clones and increased TCR diversity were shown by the long-lived group, suggesting age selection. Conclusive comparison of naive and antigen-experienced compartments was prevented by the profiling of bulk unsorted PBMCs. Observed TCR beta diversity per million T cells fell roughly linearly with age, and a significant reduction was already apparent by age around 40. Because donor CMV infection status was unknown, age-related changes in expanded clonotypes were potentially confounded. Total diversity estimates from one million sequenced T cells were considered lower bounds and underestimates. A strong correlation was found between observed TCR beta diversity and the percentage of naive T cells measured by flow cytometry.

V is shortened by 5 bases, J by 4 bases, and the region joining them spans 17 bases. The CDR3 goes from the cysteine to the phenylalanine over 15 residues. Left in the record is the CDR3 DNA by itself, 45 bases read in frame from the first base. The receptor library was made with 5' RACE. Sequencing was performed on an Illumina HiSeq 2500. The second PCR ran for about 6 to 12 cycles and used a J-beta primer mix along with a sample-barcoded 5' primer. A template-switch 5' adaptor carrying 12 random nucleotides introduced a unique molecular identifier onto each TCR beta cDNA molecule. Each sample yielded at least 2.5 million CDR3-containing paired-end reads. First-strand cDNA was synthesized from all RNA with the Mint cDNA synthesis kit, primed by a TRBC-specific oligonucleotide. Following uracil-DNA glycosylase treatment, all cDNA underwent a first 18-cycle PCR with the universal primers M1SS and BC2_uni_R. For the original study's pipeline: For normalization, 1 million high-quality reads, each with a distinct molecular identifier, were randomly selected from each sample. Instead of being binned into consensus sequences, reads that shared molecular identifiers were thrown out. MiTCR, with a Q25 quality threshold and the strictest error-elimination algorithm, was used for CDR3 identification, clonotype clustering and error correction. A nonparametric unseen species model with Euler transformation was used to estimate lower-bound total TCR beta diversity. The public reads were run again by TCRdb, first through fastp at Q25 and then through MiXCR, and only productive beta chains were kept. Rows matching on CDR3 protein sequence are summarized as one entry with the most common DNA and genes. The V and J calls shown here were made by TCRdb, not taken from the authors' results. This sample gives 980,000 or so distinct CDR3 sequences in total; roughly 52% of them show up just once. The top ten clones comprise about an eighth of the sample.

The rearrangement combines TRBV12-3 or TRBV12-4 with TRBJ1-2; matching of 6 bases hints at TRBD1 as the D gene. The sequencing input was blood. This receptor was identified in a man younger than 45 in good health. This receptor carries the CDR3 CASSTDEQGTYGYTF. At the DNA level, the sequence is TGTGCCAGCAGTACCGATGAACAGGGTACCTATGGCTACACCTTC.